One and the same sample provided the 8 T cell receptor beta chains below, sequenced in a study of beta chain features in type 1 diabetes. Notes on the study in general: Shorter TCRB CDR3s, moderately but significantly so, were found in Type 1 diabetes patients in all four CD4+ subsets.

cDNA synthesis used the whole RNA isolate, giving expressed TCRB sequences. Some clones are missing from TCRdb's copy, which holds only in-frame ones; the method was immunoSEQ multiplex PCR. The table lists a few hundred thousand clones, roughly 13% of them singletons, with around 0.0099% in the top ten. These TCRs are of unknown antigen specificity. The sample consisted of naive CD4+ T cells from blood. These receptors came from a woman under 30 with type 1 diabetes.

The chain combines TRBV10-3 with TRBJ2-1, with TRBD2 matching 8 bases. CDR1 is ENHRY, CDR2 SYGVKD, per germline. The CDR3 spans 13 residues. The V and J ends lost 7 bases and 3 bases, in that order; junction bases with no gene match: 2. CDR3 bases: TGTGCCATCAAGGGACTAGGCTACAATGAGCAGTTCTTC. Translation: CAIKGLGYNEQFF.

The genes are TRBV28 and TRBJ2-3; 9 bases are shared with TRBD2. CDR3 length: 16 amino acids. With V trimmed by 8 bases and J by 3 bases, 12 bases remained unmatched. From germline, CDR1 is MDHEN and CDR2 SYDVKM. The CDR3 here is CASRISSSGMTDTQYF. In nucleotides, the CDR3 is TGTGCCAGCCGTATTTCCTCTAGCGGGATGACAGATACGCAGTATTTT. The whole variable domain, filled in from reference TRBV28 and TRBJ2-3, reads DVKVTQSSRYLVKRTGEKVFLECVQDMDHENMFWYRQDPGLGLRLIYFSYDVKMKEKGDIPEGYSVSREKKERFSLILESASTNQTSMYLCASRISSSGMTDTQYFGPGTRLTVL.

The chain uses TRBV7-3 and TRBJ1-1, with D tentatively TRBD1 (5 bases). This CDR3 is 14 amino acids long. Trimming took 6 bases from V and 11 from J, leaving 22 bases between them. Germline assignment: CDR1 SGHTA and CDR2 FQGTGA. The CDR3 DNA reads TGTGCCAGCAGTCCTCAAGGGCGGCCAGGGATCGCTTTCTTT. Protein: CASSPQGRPGIAFF.

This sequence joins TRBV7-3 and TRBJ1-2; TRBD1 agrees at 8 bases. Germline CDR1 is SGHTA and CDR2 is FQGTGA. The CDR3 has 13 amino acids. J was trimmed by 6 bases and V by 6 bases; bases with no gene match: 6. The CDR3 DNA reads TGTGCCAGCAGTCGAGGACAGGGAGATGGCTACACCTTC. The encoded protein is CASSRGQGDGYTF.

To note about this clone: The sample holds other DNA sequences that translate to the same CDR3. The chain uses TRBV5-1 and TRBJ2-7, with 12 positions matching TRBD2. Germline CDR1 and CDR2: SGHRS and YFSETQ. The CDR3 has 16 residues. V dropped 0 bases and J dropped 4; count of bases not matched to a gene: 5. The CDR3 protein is CASSLAGTSGSYEQYF. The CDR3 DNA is TGCGCCAGCAGCTTGGCGGGGACTAGCGGGTCGTACGAGCAGTACTTC.

CDR3 bases: TGTGCCATCAGTGATACCCGCGACAATGAGCAGTTCTTC. This codes for CAISDTRDNEQFF. This rearrangement joins TRBV10-3 to TRBJ2-1; no clear D. The V gene lost 3 bases and the J gene lost 5 bases, with 8 bases spanning the gap. The CDR3 spans 13 residues. Germline V gives CDR1 ENHRY, CDR2 SYGVKD.

The CDR3 loop reads CASSLNNRGHYGYTF. The CDR3 DNA reads TGTGCCAGCAGCCTTAATAACCGGGGTCACTATGGCTACACCTTC. This sequence joins TRBV6-5 and TRBJ1-2, with no clear D. Trimming shortened V by 6 bases and J by 3 bases, and 17 bases separated the two germline ends. Germline V gives CDR1 MNHEY, CDR2 SVGAGI. This CDR3 is 15 amino acids long.

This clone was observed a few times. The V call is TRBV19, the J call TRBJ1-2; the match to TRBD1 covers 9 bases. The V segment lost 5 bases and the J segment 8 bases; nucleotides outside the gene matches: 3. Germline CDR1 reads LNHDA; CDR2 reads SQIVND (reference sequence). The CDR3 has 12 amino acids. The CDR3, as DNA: TGTGCCAGTAGTGGGACAGGGTACGGCTACACCTTC. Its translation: CASSGTGYGYTF.